This TCR beta chain was recorded in a study of radiation and T cells in renal cell carcinoma. The assay was immunoSEQ multiplex PCR, and TCRdb's table has in-frame clones only and misses some. Of fewer than 20,000 clones in the sample, less than 65% were seen once. With regard to this clone: Its antigen is not known.

Treatment indicated: 15 Gy SBRT to primary tumor, nephrectomy 4 weeks later. Nephrectomy followed 15 Gy stereotactic body radiation by 4 weeks. The CDR3 totals 14 residues. Germline trimming cut 3 bases from V and 2 bases from J; bases unmatched to any gene: 2. Germline CDR1 is SGHRS and CDR2 is YFSETQ. General study points: Dominant CDR3 motifs were more common in irradiated tumors than controls. In blood, top tumor clones expanded by 2 weeks, shrinking by 4.

The chain is built from TRBV5-1 and TRBJ2-5; 9 nucleotides agree with TRBD1. The TCR was taken from a man aged 50 to 59 with renal cell carcinoma. The source was tumor tissue, collected from a patient whose treatment included radiotherapy and nephrectomy. CDR3 protein: CASSSTGGQETQYF. DNA for the CDR3: TGCGCCAGCAGCTCGACAGGGGGGCAAGAGACCCAGTACTTC.